This entry describes one T cell receptor (beta chain). The authors carried out high-throughput sequencing of TCR beta. They applied it to CD8+ and CD4+ T cells obtained from blood. Stable or active relapsing-remitting multiple sclerosis, untreated and meeting revised McDonald criteria, defined the controls. The CD8+ and CD4+ T cells were isolated magnetically using a negative isolation approach, whereas the TEMRA cells were enriched by FACS. Random hexamers were used to reverse transcribe an amount of 0.5 to 1 ug RNA. An immunoSEQ multiplex PCR generated amplified TCR beta CDR3 products spanning 54 Vbeta and 13 Jbeta. One entry per CDR3 protein results from TCRdb running MiXCR on the immunoSEQ multiplex PCR reads. The data hold 40,000 to 60,000 distinct CDR3 sequences, with 93% observed a single time. The CDR3 is 10 amino acids. Per germline, CDR1 SNHLY and CDR2 FYNNEI. V lost 3 bases and J 6 bases, leaving 2 bases between the germline ends.

This entry comes from a study of CD8 T cells in Susac syndrome. The source is a human donor with multiple sclerosis. Material: CD8+ T cells from PBMCs. This chain links TRBV2 with TRBJ1-1, with unresolved D. The CDR3 reads CASSDSEAFF. DNA for the CDR3: TGTGCCAGCAGTGATTCTGAAGCTTTCTTT.